A single sample is the source of the 25 T cell receptor beta chains below, sequenced in a study of T cells in Graves' hyperthyroidism and ophthalmopathy. The investigators amplified TCR beta CDR3 regions from RNA transcripts. When the TCR CDR3 underwent first-round RT-PCR, the HTBI primer set was used. Using its own MiXCR run on the multiplex PCR reads, TCRdb lists one record per CDR3 protein. Of 650,000 to 800,000 distinct CDR3 sequences in the sample, 45% were seen once. The sample consisted of peripheral blood or thyroid tissue (not recorded which). The receptors shown here come from an adult man with Graves' disease, either hyperthyroidism or ophthalmopathy (not recorded which).

The chain links TRBV5-1 to TRBJ1-1; possible D gene TRBD1, 6 bases. The CDR3 contains 14 residues. Germline V gene lookup returns CDR1 SGHRS and CDR2 YFSETQ. Trimming stripped 5 bases from V and 2 bases from J, with 13 bases between. Here the CDR3 reads CASRGVQGNTEAFF. The CDR3 DNA reads TGCGCCAGCAGAGGAGTACAGGGTAACACTGAAGCTTTCTTT.

V usage is TRBV14 and J usage is TRBJ1-2; 8 bases line up with TRBD1. The germline V gene encodes CDR1 SGHDN and CDR2 FVKESK. There are 14 residues in the CDR3. The trim removed 4 bases at V and 5 bases at J, leaving 6 bases unmatched. The CDR3 sequence is CASSPGQGEYGYTF. CDR3 coding DNA: TGTGCCAGCAGCCCCGGACAGGGCGAGTATGGCTACACCTTC.

This clonotype was found a few times. The V and J genes are TRBV20-1 and TRBJ1-2; the match to TRBD1 covers 8 bases. Germline lookup yields CDR1 DFQATT and CDR2 SNEGSKA (reference sequence). With 6 bases clipped from V and 4 bases from J, the junction kept 7 bases outside the gene matches. The CDR3 extends over 13 amino acids. CDR3 bases: TGCAGTGCCGAAGACAGGGGAGGCTATGGCTACACCTTC. Translated, it gives CSAEDRGGYGYTF.

This clonotype was counted only a few times. The chain combines TRBV7-3 with TRBJ1-6; D is unclear. Germline CDR1 reads SGHTA; CDR2 reads FQGTGA. V lost 5 bases, J lost 8 bases, and 19 bases lay in between. The CDR3 is 16 amino acids. CDR3 nucleotide sequence: TGTGCCAGCAGCCAAGTCGGACGAGGAAGGGATTCACCCCTCCACTTT. This encodes CASSQVGRGRDSPLHF.

The chain combines TRBV7-8 with TRBJ1-5; 8 bases align to TRBD1. This CDR3 is built from 15 residues. CDR1 and CDR2 (germline): SGHVS, FQNEAQ. The J segment lost 5 bases and the V segment lost 2 bases, leaving 5 bases of the junction unmatched. The CDR3 DNA sequence: TGTGCCAGCAGCTTAATGCCAGGGGGCGATCAGCCCCAGCATTTT. As protein: CASSLMPGGDQPQHF.

V usage is TRBV2 and J usage is TRBJ1-1, with D possibly TRBD1 on 6 matching bases. CDR1 and CDR2 (germline): SNHLY, FYNNEI. The CDR3 runs to 14 residues. V was shortened by 4 bases and J by 8 bases, with 17 bases between the two germline ends. The CDR3 sequence is CASSGIRGGQEAFF. CDR3 bases: TGTGCCAGCAGTGGTATCAGGGGAGGCCAGGAAGCTTTCTTT.

To note about this clonotype: The conserved final phenylalanine or tryptophan is absent from the CDR3, which likely points to a read error. This chain joins TRBV20-1 and TRBJ1-2, with D perhaps matching TRBD1 (5 bases). V was cut by 6 bases and J by 4 bases, with 12 bases left in between. The germline CDR1 and CDR2 sequences are DFQATT and SNEGSKA (reference sequence). This CDR3 has 12 residues. CDR3 sequence (DNA): TGCAGTGCCTGGGGGGACGTCTATGGCTACACCTAC. This encodes CSAWGDVYGYTY.

This chain joins TRBV11-2 and TRBJ2-7, with 8 bases fitting TRBD1. CDR1 and CDR2 from the germline V gene are SGHAT and FQNNGV. After removal of 5 bases from V and 9 bases from J, the junction contained 6 bases not matched to a gene. This CDR3 spans 12 amino acids. CDR3 nucleotide sequence: TGTGCCAGCAGCCCCCAGACAGGGGTGCAGTACTTC. It codes for CASSPQTGVQYF.

This clonotype was counted many times. This chain connects TRBV7-9 to TRBJ2-7; 9 positions match TRBD1. Germline V CDR1 and CDR2: SEHNR, FQNEAQ (reference sequence). This CDR3 comprises 13 residues. The V segment lost 0 bases and the J segment 8 bases; nucleotides outside the gene matches: 2. For the CDR3, the DNA is TGTGCCAGCAGCTTAGCAGGGACAGGGAAGCAGTACTTC. Its protein is CASSLAGTGKQYF.

Ten or more counts support this clonotype. This chain uses TRBV29-1 with TRBJ2-5, with D uncertain. CDR1 and CDR2 from the germline V gene are SQVTM and ANQGSEA. Trimming stripped 3 bases from V and 7 bases from J, with 15 bases between. This CDR3 comprises 13 residues. CDR3 sequence: CSVDDYTRVTQYF. In nucleotides, the CDR3 is TGCAGCGTTGATGATTACACCCGGGTGACCCAGTACTTC.

CDR3: CASSLIRGAQETQYF. The CDR3 nucleotides read TGTGCCAGCAGTTTAATCCGGGGAGCCCAAGAGACCCAGTACTTC. The V gene is TRBV6-6, the J gene TRBJ2-5; D is perhaps TRBD2 (5 bases). Trimming removed 4 bases at V and 1 base at J, with 13 bases between. CDR1 is MNHNY, CDR2 SVGAGI, per germline (reference sequence). CDR3 length: 15 residues.

This clonotype has a handful of counts. This sequence joins TRBV20-1 and TRBJ2-7; the D is unclear. The CDR3 is 14 amino acids. Germline CDR1 and CDR2: DFQATT and SNEGSKA (reference sequence). Trimming took off 0 bases at V and 3 bases at J, with 12 bases between the two ends. The CDR3 region has the DNA TGCAGTGCTAGAGATCCAGGACGCCTCTACGAGCAGTACTTC. Residues: CSARDPGRLYEQYF.

In its sample, this clonotype was seen many times. The chain joins TRBV20-1 to TRBJ1-2; 7 bases line up with TRBD1. V was clipped by 5 bases and J by 8 bases; unmatched bases: 8. The germline gives CDR1 DFQATT, CDR2 SNEGSKA (reference sequence). The CDR3 length is 12 residues. DNA of the CDR3: TGCAGTGCTGGGGGACAGCCCCTCGGCTACACCTTC. Translation gives CSAGGQPLGYTF.

The V and J genes are TRBV15 and TRBJ1-5, with D unclear. The CDR3 consists of 18 residues. The V end was cut by 3 bases, the J end by 2 bases, with 20 bases between. Germline loops: CDR1 LNHNV, CDR2 YYDKDF (reference sequence). CDR3 nucleotides: TGTGCCACCAGCAGTGAACGACTAGGCGGGCTGGGCAATCAGCCCCAGCATTTT. Encoded protein: CATSSERLGGLGNQPQHF.

The table lists this clonotype with many counts. The genes are TRBV7-9 and TRBJ1-5; 7 bases fit TRBD1. CDR3 size: 15 residues. CDR1 SEHNR and CDR2 FQNEAQ come from the germline V gene (reference sequence). Losses at the gene ends were 4 bases for V and 6 bases for J; bases not matched to a gene: 9. CDR3 amino acids: CASSSLGEGAQPQHF. The CDR3 nucleotides are TGTGCCAGCAGCTCACTAGGGGAGGGGGCTCAGCCCCAGCATTTT.

This chain connects TRBV29-1 to TRBJ1-1; TRBD1 aligns across 8 bases. J lost 1 base, V lost 4 bases, and 5 bases had no gene match. Germline V gives CDR1 SQVTM, CDR2 ANQGSEA. The CDR3 runs to 14 residues. The CDR3 coding sequence is TGCAGCGTTGGCGGACAGGGCCGGAACACTGAAGCTTTCTTT. Protein product: CSVGGQGRNTEAFF.

This clonotype was seen repeatedly, ten times or more. The chain carries TRBV2 and TRBJ1-2; the D gene is possibly TRBD1 (6 bases). This CDR3 comprises 13 residues. Per the germline V gene, CDR1 is SNHLY and CDR2 is FYNNEI. The germline V and J ends were trimmed by 3 bases and 4 bases, with 9 bases remaining between them. CDR3 coding DNA: TGTGCCAGCAGTGACCAGGGGTTCTATGGCTACACCTTC. Translating it yields CASSDQGFYGYTF.

This clonotype showed up just a few times. The chain links TRBV6-6 to TRBJ2-7; 8 bases are shared with TRBD2. After removal of 6 bases from V and 13 bases from J, the junction contained 11 bases not matched to a gene. This CDR3 region has 12 residues. CDR1 and CDR2 (germline): MNHNY, SVGAGI (reference sequence). The CDR3 DNA reads as TGTGCCAGCAGCCCAAATGTTGCGGGAGGCTACTTC. It codes for CASSPNVAGGYF.

In this sample, this clonotype turned up a few times. The V gene is TRBV19, the J gene TRBJ1-5; the D gene is possibly TRBD1 (6 bases). The CDR3 is 16 residues long. From germline, CDR1 is LNHDA and CDR2 SQIVND (reference sequence). V lost 8 bases to trimming and J lost 2 bases, with 19 bases between them. CDR3 loop: CASSKGTLGGNQPQHF. In DNA form, the CDR3 reads TGTGCCAGTTCCAAAGGGACACTTGGCGGCAATCAGCCCCAGCATTTT.

This clonotype has ten or more counts. CDR3 region: CALLAETQQGIYF. The CDR3 bases are TGTGCCCTCTTAGCGGAGACCCAACAGGGGATCTACTTC. The V and J genes are TRBV7-9 and TRBJ2-7, with D perhaps matching TRBD1 (7 bases). This CDR3 comprises 13 residues. V was shortened by 11 bases and J by 13 bases, with 27 bases between the two germline ends. Germline values: CDR1 SEHNR, CDR2 FQNEAQ (reference sequence).

The table lists this clonotype with many counts. This sequence joins TRBV2 and TRBJ1-1, with D maybe TRBD1 (5 bases). V dropped 5 bases and J dropped 0 bases, with 10 bases sitting between them. Germline loops: CDR1 SNHLY, CDR2 FYNNEI. The CDR3 contains 14 residues. The CDR3 bases are TGTGCCAGCAGTAGGGACGGTGTGAACACTGAAGCTTTCTTT. It encodes CASSRDGVNTEAFF.

This chain joins TRBV14 and TRBJ2-1; a weak D match, TRBD2 (5 bases). From germline, CDR1 is SGHDN and CDR2 FVKESK. The CDR3 loop spans 11 amino acids. V lost 5 bases and J lost 8, with 7 bases in between. This CDR3 is CASSAGDEQFF. The CDR3 DNA follows: TGTGCCAGCAGCGCCGGGGATGAGCAGTTCTTC.

Many counts were recorded for this clonotype. This chain uses TRBV9 with TRBJ1-1; D call uncertain. Germline loops: CDR1 SGDLS, CDR2 YYNGEE. The V gene lost 3 bases and the J gene lost 1 base, with 10 bases spanning the gap. This CDR3 spans 14 amino acids. CDR3 DNA: TGTGCCAGCAGCGGCGGACTAACGAACACTGAAGCTTTCTTT. It encodes CASSGGLTNTEAFF.

This clonotype was counted between two and nine times. The chain combines TRBV10-3 with TRBJ1-1; a weak D match, TRBD1 (5 bases). V was clipped by 2 bases and J by 5 bases, with 12 bases between them. Germline V CDR1 and CDR2: ENHRY, SYGVKD. CDR3 length: 14 residues. DNA of the CDR3: TGTGCCATCAGTGAGCCCAGGGTGAGAACTGAAGCTTTCTTT. Protein product: CAISEPRVRTEAFF.

This clonotype has at least ten counts. The chain employs TRBV25-1 and TRBJ1-2; D gene ambiguous. V gave up 2 bases and J gave up 4 bases, with 11 bases separating them. Germline CDR1 MGHDK, CDR2 SYGVNS. The CDR3 totals 14 residues. CDR3 bases: TGTGCCAGCAGTGAACATGGAGGGCTCTATGGCTACACCTTC. As protein: CASSEHGGLYGYTF.